What follows are 21 T cell receptor beta chains derived from one specimen sequenced in a study of T-cell memory formation after mild COVID-19. TCRdb re-called the 5' RACE reads through MiXCR, storing one row per CDR3 protein. This sample has about 150,000 distinct CDR3 sequences, with more than 12% found just once. The sequencing input was PBMCs or a T cell subset sorted from them (not recorded which). The source is an adult woman who had mild COVID-19 (a few samples of this study predate the infection). Cell type and time point are not known.

This clonotype has just a few counts. For the CDR3, the DNA is TGTGCCAGCAGTATCGGACAGGCAGGGAAAAACATTCAGTACTTC. It specifies CASSIGQAGKNIQYF. This chain connects TRBV27 to TRBJ2-4, with 7 bases identical to TRBD1. CDR1 is MNHEY and CDR2 is SMNVEV in the germline V gene (reference sequence). Trimming at V came to 5 bases and at J to 4 bases, leaving 8 bases not matched to a gene. The CDR3 has 15 amino acids.

Only a few counts were recorded for this clonotype. The gene calls are TRBV20-1 and TRBJ2-2, with 9 nucleotides matching TRBD1. The length of the CDR3 is 14 residues. V trimming: 6 bases; J trimming: 5 bases; junction bases outside the gene matches: 7. Germline assignment: CDR1 DFQATT and CDR2 SNEGSKA (reference sequence). CDR3 in amino acids: CSATRTGETGELFF. CDR3 in DNA: TGCAGTGCAACCAGGACAGGGGAGACCGGGGAGCTGTTTTTT.

This chain joins TRBV5-5 and TRBJ2-7, with D perhaps being TRBD1 or TRBD2 (5 bases each). The CDR3 covers 14 residues. V was pared by 0 bases and J by 3 bases, with 10 bases between. Germline V CDR1 and CDR2: SGHKS, YYEKEE (reference sequence). CDR3 DNA sequence: TGTGCCAGCAGCTTGGTCCTGGGGGTCTACGAGCAGTACTTC. It translates to CASSLVLGVYEQYF.

The V gene is TRBV6-2 or TRBV6-3, the J gene TRBJ2-2, with D unresolved. The CDR3 runs 16 residues. With 1 base removed from V and 1 base from J, the gap between germline ends came to 10 bases. Germline CDR1 is MNHEY and CDR2 is SVGEGT. The CDR3 nucleotides read TGTGCCAGCAGTTACTTTGCCGGAGTGAACACCGGGGAGCTGTTTTTT. It is translated as CASSYFAGVNTGELFF.

This clonotype was counted only a few times. The rearrangement uses TRBV5-1 and TRBJ1-6; D gene uncertain. This CDR3 is built from 15 residues. Germline-derived CDR1 and CDR2 are SGHRS and YFSETQ. Trimming took off 0 bases at V and 4 bases at J, with 8 bases between the two ends. CDR3 in amino acids: CASSLGQVYNSPLHF. The CDR3 coding sequence is TGCGCCAGCAGCTTGGGTCAGGTTTATAATTCACCCCTCCACTTT. Variable domain in full (rest from reference TRBV5-1 and TRBJ1-6): KAGVTQTPRYLIKTRGQQVTLSCSPISGHRSVSWYQQTPGQGLQFLFEYFSETQRNKGNFPGRFSGRQFSNSRSEMNVSTLELGDSALYLCASSLGQVYNSPLHFGNGTRLTVT.

The chain links TRBV7-3 to TRBJ1-1; no clear D gene. Germline assignment: CDR1 SGHTA and CDR2 FQGTGA. Between the trimmed V and J ends, which lost 5 bases and 7 bases, there was a span of 14 bases. CDR3 length: 13 amino acids. The CDR3 here is CASSRLSLGEAFF. Here the CDR3 DNA reads TGTGCCAGCAGCCGCCTCAGTCTGGGTGAAGCTTTCTTT.

The chain recombines TRBV12-3 or TRBV12-4 with TRBJ1-1; TRBD1 is a possible D gene (5 bases). The length of the CDR3 is 13 residues. Between the trimmed V and J ends, which lost 5 bases and 5 bases, there was a span of 12 bases. Written as DNA, the CDR3 is TGTGCCAGCAGTACAGGTGCGAGAACTGAAGCTTTCTTT. Protein: CASSTGARTEAFF.

The sample holds a few counts of this clonotype. CDR3 nucleotides: TGTGCCAGCAGCTTAGCGGTGGGTGAGACCCAGTACTTC. Translation: CASSLAVGETQYF. The J gene is TRBJ2-5, the V gene TRBV7-2; no definite D call. V was cut by 0 bases and J by 5 bases, with 7 bases left in between. Germline assignment: CDR1 SGHTA and CDR2 FQGNSA. The CDR3 runs to 13 residues.

J is TRBJ2-7 and V is TRBV7-9; D remains ambiguous. CDR1 is SEHNR, CDR2 FQNEAQ, per germline (reference sequence). Trimming removed 10 bases from V and 2 bases from J, with 12 bases in between. The CDR3 loop spans 12 amino acids. CDR3 nucleotides: TGTGCCATCACTTTCGGTGCCTACGAGCAGTACTTC. As protein: CAITFGAYEQYF.

V is TRBV29-1 and J is TRBJ1-2; D ambiguous. The CDR3 has 16 residues. V was shortened by 6 bases and J by 3 bases, with 23 bases between the two germline ends. The germline gives CDR1 SQVTM, CDR2 ANQGSEA. The CDR3, as DNA: TGCAGCGTCCTTTCATGGGCCATAACGGGAGACTATGGCTACACCTTC. Its translation is CSVLSWAITGDYGYTF.

The CDR3 region has the DNA TGTGCCAGCAGTTTCGGGGAGGTCTACGGGGGGATACAAGAGACCCAGTACTTC. It translates to CASSFGEVYGGIQETQYF. V is TRBV12-3 or TRBV12-4 and J is TRBJ2-5; 7 positions agree with TRBD2. This CDR3 contains 18 residues. The junction had 15 bases not matched to a gene; V was cut back by 3 bases and J by 2 bases.

This clonotype was picked up a small number of times. This rearrangement joins TRBV7-8 to TRBJ2-4; D is uncertain. Trimming removed 1 base at V and 9 bases at J, with 19 bases between. The length of the CDR3 is 16 residues. Germline V gives CDR1 SGHVS, CDR2 FQNEAQ. CDR3 bases: TGTGCCAGCAGCTTAGATTCAGCTAACCCCCCTCGCATTCAGTACTTC. It yields the protein CASSLDSANPPRIQYF. The full variable domain, rest sourced from reference TRBV7-8 and TRBJ2-4, is GAGVSQSPRYKVAKRGQDVALRCDPISGHVSLFWYQQALGQGPEFLTYFQNEAQLDKSGLPSDRFFAERPEGSVSTLKIQRTQQEDSAVYLCASSLDSANPPRIQYFGAGTRLSVL.

The chain is built from TRBV2 and TRBJ1-1; D gene ambiguous. This CDR3 is 13 amino acids long. V lost 6 bases, J lost 3 bases, and 11 bases lay in between. Germline V CDR1 and CDR2: SNHLY, FYNNEI. The CDR3 spells CASRAMAHTEAFF. As DNA, the CDR3 is TGTGCCAGCAGAGCTATGGCCCACACTGAAGCTTTCTTT.

The sample holds a few counts of this clonotype. The CDR3 spells CASSFAGGTTAFF. CDR3 nucleotides: TGTGCCAGCAGTTTCGCAGGGGGTACCACGGCTTTCTTT. The rearrangement joins TRBV7-9 to TRBJ1-1, with 7 bases lining up with TRBD1. Trimming removed 6 bases from V and 11 bases from J; junction bases left unmatched: 12. Germline CDR1 is SEHNR and CDR2 is FQNEAQ (reference sequence). CDR3 length: 13 residues.

This rearrangement joins TRBV18 to TRBJ1-5; 7 positions match TRBD1. Germline V gene lookup returns CDR1 KGHSH and CDR2 LQKENI. This CDR3 comprises 16 residues. With V trimmed by 3 bases and J by 0 bases, 5 bases remained unmatched. CDR3 sequence: CASSPVGTVSNQPQHF. The CDR3 nucleotides are TGTGCCAGCTCACCGGTCGGGACAGTTAGCAATCAGCCCCAGCATTTT.

This clonotype has a handful of counts. The rearrangement uses TRBV15 and TRBJ2-3; D gene unclear. Trimming removed 11 bases from V and 4 bases from J, with 19 bases in between. The CDR3 covers 14 residues. Germline values: CDR1 LNHNV, CDR2 YYDKDF (reference sequence). The CDR3 loop reads CAAQSAHRADTQYF. Here the CDR3 DNA reads TGTGCCGCACAATCTGCACATCGTGCAGATACGCAGTATTTT.

V and J are TRBV7-2 and TRBJ2-6; perhaps TRBD2 as D (6 bases). This CDR3 comprises 17 residues. Trimming stripped 5 bases from V and 0 bases from J, with 14 bases between. The V gene's germline CDR1 is SGHTA and CDR2 FQGNSA. The CDR3 here is CASSQTRKSSGANVLTF. The CDR3, as DNA: TGTGCCAGCAGCCAGACTAGAAAGAGCTCTGGGGCCAACGTCCTGACTTTC.

This clonotype was seen more than once but under ten times. The chain employs TRBV4-3 and TRBJ2-7; 7 bases match TRBD1. The trim removed 1 base at V and 4 bases at J, leaving 7 bases unmatched. This CDR3 comprises 15 residues. Germline-derived CDR1 and CDR2 are LGHNA and YSLEER. The CDR3: CASSQARQGRYEQYF. The DNA for the CDR3 is TGCGCCAGCAGCCAAGCCAGACAGGGACGATACGAGCAGTACTTC.

Only a few counts were recorded for this clonotype. This sequence joins TRBV25-1 and TRBJ2-3, with 15 bases matching TRBD2. From germline, CDR1 is MGHDK and CDR2 SYGVNS. With V trimmed by 2 bases and J by 0 bases, 18 bases remained unmatched. This CDR3 has 23 residues. The CDR3 region is CASSEPKTGTSGRLPSSTDTQYF. Written as DNA, the CDR3 is TGTGCCAGCAGTGAACCGAAAACCGGGACTAGCGGGAGGTTGCCCTCTAGCACAGATACGCAGTATTTT.

This clonotype was counted ten times or more. This chain joins TRBV4-2 and TRBJ1-2; 7 bases agree with TRBD1. Germline values: CDR1 LGHNA, CDR2 YNFKEQ. The CDR3 runs 15 residues. With 0 bases clipped from V and 4 bases from J, the junction kept 5 bases outside the gene matches. CDR3 in amino acids: CASSQDPDRPYGYTF. CDR3 bases: TGTGCCAGCAGCCAAGATCCGGACAGGCCCTATGGCTACACCTTC.

This clonotype was picked up a small number of times. V gene TRBV7-6 combines with J gene TRBJ2-7; tentatively, D is TRBD1 (5 bases). Trimming cost V 5 bases and J 2 bases, with 13 bases left between them. The CDR3 is 14 amino acids. Germline loops: CDR1 SGHVS, CDR2 FNYEAQ. The DNA of the CDR3 is TGTGCCAGCAGCACTCGGACACAGACCTACGAGCAGTACTTC. This translates into CASSTRTQTYEQYF.